The source of this TCR beta chain is a study of blood T cell repertoires in COVID-19. CDR1 and CDR2 (germline): MNHEY, SVGAGI. V was clipped by 7 bases and J by 8 bases; unmatched bases: 6. This CDR3 has 13 residues. Original handling: Estimates of nucleated cell counts were drawn from the amplification of reference gene primers. TCRdb's copy holds only in-frame clones and misses some; the assay was immunoSEQ multiplex PCR. Clonal size and the V and J genes are those of that table, whereas D and trimming came from the DNA. The sample records around 200,000 clones, 65% to 85% being singletons. Sample: peripheral blood. The rearrangement uses TRBV6-5 and TRBJ1-4; 8 nucleotides align to TRBD1. This clonotype was sampled from a middle-aged man with active or convalescent COVID-19. The CDR3 region has the DNA TGTGCCAGCACGGACAGGGCGGGCGAAAAACTGTTTTTT. Its translation: CASTDRAGEKLFF.